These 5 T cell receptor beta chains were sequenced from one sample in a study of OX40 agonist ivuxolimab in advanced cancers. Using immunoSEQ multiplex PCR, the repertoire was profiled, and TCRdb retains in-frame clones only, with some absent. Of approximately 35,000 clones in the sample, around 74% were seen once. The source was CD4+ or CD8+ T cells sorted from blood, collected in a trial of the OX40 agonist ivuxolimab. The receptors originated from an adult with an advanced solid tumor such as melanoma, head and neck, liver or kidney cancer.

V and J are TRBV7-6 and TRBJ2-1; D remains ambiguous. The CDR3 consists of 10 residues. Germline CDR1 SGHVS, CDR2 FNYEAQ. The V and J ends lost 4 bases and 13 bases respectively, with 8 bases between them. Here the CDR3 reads CASSSTLQFF. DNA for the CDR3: TGTGCCAGCAGCTCTACATTACAGTTCTTC.

CDR3 amino acids: CASSIIDGRKNGYTF. The CDR3 DNA is TGTGCCAGTAGTATAATAGACGGCAGAAAAAATGGCTACACCTTC. The chain combines TRBV19 with TRBJ1-2; D gene ambiguous. Trimming took 2 bases from V and 6 from J, leaving 16 bases between them. Germline values: CDR1 LNHDA, CDR2 SQIVND (reference sequence). The CDR3 covers 15 residues.

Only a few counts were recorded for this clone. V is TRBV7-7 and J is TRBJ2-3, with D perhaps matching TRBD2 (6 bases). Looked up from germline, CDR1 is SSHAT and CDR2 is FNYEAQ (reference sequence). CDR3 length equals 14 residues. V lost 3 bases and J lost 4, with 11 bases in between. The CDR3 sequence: CASSFRLESDTQYF. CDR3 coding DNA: TGTGCCAGCAGCTTTAGACTAGAGTCAGATACGCAGTATTTT.

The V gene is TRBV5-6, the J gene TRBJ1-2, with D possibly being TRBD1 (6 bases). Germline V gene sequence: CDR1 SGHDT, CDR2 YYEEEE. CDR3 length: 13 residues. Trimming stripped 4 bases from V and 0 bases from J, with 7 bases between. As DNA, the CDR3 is TGTGCCAGCAGCAGGACAGCTAACTATGGCTACACCTTC. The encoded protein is CASSRTANYGYTF.

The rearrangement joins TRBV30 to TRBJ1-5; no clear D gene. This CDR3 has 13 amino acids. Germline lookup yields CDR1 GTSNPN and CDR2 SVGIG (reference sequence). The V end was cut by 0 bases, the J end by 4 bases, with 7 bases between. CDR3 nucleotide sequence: TGTGCCTGGAGTGTAAACGAGAATCAGCCCCAGCATTTT. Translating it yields CAWSVNENQPQHF. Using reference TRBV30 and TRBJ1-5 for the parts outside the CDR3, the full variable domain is SQTIHQWPATLVQPVGSPLSLECTVEGTSNPNLYWYRQAAGRGLQLLFYSVGIGQISSEVPQNLSASRPQDRQFILSSKKLLLSDSGFYLCAWSVNENQPQHFGDGTRLSIL.